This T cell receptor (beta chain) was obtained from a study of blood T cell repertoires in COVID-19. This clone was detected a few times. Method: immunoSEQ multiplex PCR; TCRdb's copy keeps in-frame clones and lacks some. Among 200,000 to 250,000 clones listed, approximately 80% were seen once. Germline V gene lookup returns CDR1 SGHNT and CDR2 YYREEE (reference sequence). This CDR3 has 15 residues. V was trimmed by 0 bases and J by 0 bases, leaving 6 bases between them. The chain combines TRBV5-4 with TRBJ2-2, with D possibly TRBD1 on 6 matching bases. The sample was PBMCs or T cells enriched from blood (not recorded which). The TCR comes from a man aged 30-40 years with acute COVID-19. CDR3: CASSLGTANTGELFF. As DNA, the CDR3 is TGTGCCAGCAGCTTGGGGACAGCGAACACCGGGGAGCTGTTTTTT.